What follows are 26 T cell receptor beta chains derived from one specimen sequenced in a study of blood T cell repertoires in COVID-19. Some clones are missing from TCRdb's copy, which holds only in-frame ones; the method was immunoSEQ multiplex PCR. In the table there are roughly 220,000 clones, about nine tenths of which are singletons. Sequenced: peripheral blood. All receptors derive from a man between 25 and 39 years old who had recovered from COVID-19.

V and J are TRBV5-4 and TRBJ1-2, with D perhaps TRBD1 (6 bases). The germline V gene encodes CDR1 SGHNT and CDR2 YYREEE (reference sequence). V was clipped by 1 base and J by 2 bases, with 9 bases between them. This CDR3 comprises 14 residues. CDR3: CASSLPQGNYGYTF. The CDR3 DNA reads TGTGCCAGCAGCTTGCCCCAGGGGAACTATGGCTACACCTTC.

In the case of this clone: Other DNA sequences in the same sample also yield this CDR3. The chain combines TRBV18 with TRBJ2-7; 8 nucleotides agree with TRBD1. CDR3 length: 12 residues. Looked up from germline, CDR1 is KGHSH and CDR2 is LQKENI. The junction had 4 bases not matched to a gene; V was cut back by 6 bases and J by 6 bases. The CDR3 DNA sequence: TGTGCCAGCTCGCCGGACAGGGTCGAGCAGTACTTC. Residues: CASSPDRVEQYF.

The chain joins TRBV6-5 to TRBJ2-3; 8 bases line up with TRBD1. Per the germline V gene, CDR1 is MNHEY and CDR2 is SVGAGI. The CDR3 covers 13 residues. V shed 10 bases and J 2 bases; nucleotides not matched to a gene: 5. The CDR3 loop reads CATGQGLTDTQYF. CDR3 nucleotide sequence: TGTGCCACTGGACAGGGCCTCACAGATACGCAGTATTTT.

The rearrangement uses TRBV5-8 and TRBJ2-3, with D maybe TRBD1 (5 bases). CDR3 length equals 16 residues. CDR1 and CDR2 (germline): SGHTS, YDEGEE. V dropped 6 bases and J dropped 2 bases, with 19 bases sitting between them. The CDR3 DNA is TGTGCCAGCAACCTAAGGGGAAACGTCGACACAGATACGCAGTATTTT. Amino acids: CASNLRGNVDTDTQYF.

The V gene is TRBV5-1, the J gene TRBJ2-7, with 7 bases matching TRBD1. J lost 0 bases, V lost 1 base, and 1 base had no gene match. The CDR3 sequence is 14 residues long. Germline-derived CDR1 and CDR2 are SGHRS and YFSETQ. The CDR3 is CASSLWDSSYEQYF. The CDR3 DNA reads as TGCGCCAGCAGCTTGTGGGACAGCTCCTACGAGCAGTACTTC. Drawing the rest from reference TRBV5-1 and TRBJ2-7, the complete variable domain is KAGVTQTPRYLIKTRGQQVTLSCSPISGHRSVSWYQQTPGQGLQFLFEYFSETQRNKGNFPGRFSGRQFSNSRSEMNVSTLELGDSALYLCASSLWDSSYEQYFGPGTRLTVT.

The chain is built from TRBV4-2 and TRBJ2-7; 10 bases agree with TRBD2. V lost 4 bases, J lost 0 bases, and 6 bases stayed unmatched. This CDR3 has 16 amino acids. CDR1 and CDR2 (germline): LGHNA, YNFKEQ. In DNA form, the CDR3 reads TGTGCCAGCAGCCGGTCTCTAGCGGGGGCCTCCTACGAGCAGTACTTC. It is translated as CASSRSLAGASYEQYF.

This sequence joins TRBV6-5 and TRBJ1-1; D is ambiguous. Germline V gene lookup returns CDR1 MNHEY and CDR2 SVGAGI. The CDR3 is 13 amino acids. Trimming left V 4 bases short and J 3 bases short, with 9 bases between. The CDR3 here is CASSLRHDTEAFF. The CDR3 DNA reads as TGTGCCAGCAGTTTACGACACGACACTGAAGCTTTCTTT.

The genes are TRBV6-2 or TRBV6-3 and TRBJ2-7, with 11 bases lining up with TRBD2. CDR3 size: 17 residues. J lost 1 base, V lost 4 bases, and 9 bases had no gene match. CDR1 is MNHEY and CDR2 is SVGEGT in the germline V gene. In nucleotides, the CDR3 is TGTGCCAGCAGTTCGAGTCCGGGACTAGCGGTTTCCTACGAGCAGTACTTC. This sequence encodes CASSSSPGLAVSYEQYF.

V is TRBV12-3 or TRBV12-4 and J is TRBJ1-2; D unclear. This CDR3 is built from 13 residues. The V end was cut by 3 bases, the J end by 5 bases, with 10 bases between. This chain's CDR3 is CASSFGRIYGYTF. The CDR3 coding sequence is TGTGCCAGCAGTTTTGGCAGGATATATGGCTACACCTTC.

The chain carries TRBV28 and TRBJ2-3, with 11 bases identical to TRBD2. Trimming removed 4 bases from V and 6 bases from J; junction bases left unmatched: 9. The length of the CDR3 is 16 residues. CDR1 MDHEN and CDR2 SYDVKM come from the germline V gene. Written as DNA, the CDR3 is TGTGCCAGCAGTTCCCCGACTAGCGGGGTAGGGGATACGCAGTATTTT. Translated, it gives CASSSPTSGVGDTQYF.

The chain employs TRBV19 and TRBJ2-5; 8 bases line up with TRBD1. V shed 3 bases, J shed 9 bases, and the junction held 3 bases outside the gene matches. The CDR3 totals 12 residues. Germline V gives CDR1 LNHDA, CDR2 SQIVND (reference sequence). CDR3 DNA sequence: TGTGCCAGTAGTATGGACAGGGCGGCCCAGTACTTC. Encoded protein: CASSMDRAAQYF.

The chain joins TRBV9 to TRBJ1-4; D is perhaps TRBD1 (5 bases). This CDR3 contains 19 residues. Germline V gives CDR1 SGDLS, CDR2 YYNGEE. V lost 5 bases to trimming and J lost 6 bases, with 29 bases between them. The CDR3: CASRRGVLGITSLHEKLFF. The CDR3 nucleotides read TGTGCCAGCAGGCGGGGGGTTTTAGGGATCACCTCCCTTCATGAAAAACTGTTTTTT.

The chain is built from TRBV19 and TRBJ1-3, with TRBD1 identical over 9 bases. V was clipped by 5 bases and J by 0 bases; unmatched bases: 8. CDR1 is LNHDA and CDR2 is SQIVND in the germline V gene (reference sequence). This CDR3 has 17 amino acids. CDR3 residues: CASSPKGQGISGNTIYF. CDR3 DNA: TGTGCCAGTAGTCCAAAGGGACAGGGAATCTCTGGAAACACCATATATTTT.

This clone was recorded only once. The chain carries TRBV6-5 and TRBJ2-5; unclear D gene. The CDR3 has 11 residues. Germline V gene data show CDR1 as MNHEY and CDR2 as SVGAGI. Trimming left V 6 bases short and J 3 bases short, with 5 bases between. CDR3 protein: CASSLKETQYF. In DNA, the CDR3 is TGTGCCAGCAGCCTAAAAGAGACCCAGTACTTC.

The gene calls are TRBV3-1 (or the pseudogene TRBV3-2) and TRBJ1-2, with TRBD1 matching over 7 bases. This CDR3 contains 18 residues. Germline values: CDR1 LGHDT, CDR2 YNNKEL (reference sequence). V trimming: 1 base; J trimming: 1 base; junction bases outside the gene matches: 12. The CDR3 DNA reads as TGTGCCAGCAGCCAAGTCCCCGCAGGGGGATCCGTTAACTATGGCTACACCTTC. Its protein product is CASSQVPAGGSVNYGYTF.

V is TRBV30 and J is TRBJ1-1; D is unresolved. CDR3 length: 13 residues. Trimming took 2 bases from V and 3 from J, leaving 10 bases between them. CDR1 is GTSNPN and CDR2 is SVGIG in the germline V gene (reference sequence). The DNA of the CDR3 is TGTGCCTGGAGTCGGAATGAGGACACTGAAGCTTTCTTT. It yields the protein CAWSRNEDTEAFF.

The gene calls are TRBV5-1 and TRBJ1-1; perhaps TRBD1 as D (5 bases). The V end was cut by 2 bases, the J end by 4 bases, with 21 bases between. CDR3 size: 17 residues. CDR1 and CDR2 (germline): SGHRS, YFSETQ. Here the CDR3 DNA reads TGCGCCAGCAGCTTAAGGGGTTGGGGGGAGGACACCACTGAAGCTTTCTTT. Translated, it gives CASSLRGWGEDTTEAFF.

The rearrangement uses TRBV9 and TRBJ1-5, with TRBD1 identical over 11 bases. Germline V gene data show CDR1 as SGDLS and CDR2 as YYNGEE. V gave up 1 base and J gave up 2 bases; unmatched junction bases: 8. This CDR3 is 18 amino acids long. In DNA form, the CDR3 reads TGTGCCAGCAGCGTAAGGGACAGGGGGTCAAAGGGCAATCAGCCCCAGCATTTT. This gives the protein CASSVRDRGSKGNQPQHF.

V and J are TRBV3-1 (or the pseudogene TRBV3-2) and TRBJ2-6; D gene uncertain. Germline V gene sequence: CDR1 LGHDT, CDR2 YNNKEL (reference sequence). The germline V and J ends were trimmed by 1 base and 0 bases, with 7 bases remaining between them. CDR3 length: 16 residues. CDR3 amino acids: CASSQAASSGANVLTF. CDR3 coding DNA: TGTGCCAGCAGCCAAGCCGCTAGCTCTGGGGCCAACGTCCTGACTTTC.

CDR3 coding DNA: TGCGCCAGCAGCCCCTTAGCTAGCGGGAGGTGGACAGATACGCAGTATTTT. Amino acid sequence: CASSPLASGRWTDTQYF. The chain links TRBV5-1 to TRBJ2-3; 11 nucleotides match TRBD2. Germline loops: CDR1 SGHRS, CDR2 YFSETQ. The junction had 10 bases not matched to a gene; V was cut back by 4 bases and J by 3 bases. CDR3 length: 17 amino acids.

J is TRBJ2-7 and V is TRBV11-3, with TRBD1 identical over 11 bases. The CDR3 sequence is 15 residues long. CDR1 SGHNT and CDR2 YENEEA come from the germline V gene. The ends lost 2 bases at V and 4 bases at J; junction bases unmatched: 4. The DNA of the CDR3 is TGTGCCAGCAGCTTAAGGACAGGGGGCAATTACGAGCAGTACTTC. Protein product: CASSLRTGGNYEQYF.

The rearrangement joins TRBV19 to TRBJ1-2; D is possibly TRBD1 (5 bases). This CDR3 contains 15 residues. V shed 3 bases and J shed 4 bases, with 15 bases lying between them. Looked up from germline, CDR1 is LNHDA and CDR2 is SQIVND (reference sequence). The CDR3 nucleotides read TGTGCCAGTAGTATCGGCGGGGGGGGTACCTATGGCTACACCTTC. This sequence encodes CASSIGGGGTYGYTF.

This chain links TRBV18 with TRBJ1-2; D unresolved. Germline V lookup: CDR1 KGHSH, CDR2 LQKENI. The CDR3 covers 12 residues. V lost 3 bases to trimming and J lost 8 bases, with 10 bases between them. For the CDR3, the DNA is TGTGCCAGCTCACCCCGGGAGGGAGGCTACACCTTC. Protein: CASSPREGGYTF.

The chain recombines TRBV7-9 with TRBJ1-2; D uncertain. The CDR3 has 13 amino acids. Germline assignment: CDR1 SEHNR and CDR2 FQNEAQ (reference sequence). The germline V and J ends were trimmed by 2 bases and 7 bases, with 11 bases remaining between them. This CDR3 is CASSLSLVLGYTF. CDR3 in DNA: TGTGCCAGCAGCTTAAGCTTGGTTCTTGGCTACACCTTC.

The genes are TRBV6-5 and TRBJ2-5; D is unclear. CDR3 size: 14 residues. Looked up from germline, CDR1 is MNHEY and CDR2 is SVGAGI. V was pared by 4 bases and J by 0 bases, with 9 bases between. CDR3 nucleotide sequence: TGTGCCAGCAGTTTTGCGCAATACCAAGAGACCCAGTACTTC. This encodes CASSFAQYQETQYF.

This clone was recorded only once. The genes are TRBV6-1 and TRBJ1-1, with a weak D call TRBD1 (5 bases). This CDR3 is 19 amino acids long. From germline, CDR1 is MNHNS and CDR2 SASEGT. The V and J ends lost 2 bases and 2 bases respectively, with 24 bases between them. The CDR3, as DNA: TGTGCCAGCAGTGAACCCCTAGGTTACGGACACACCTTAAACACTGAAGCTTTCTTT. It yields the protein CASSEPLGYGHTLNTEAFF.